The clone carrying this T cell receptor beta chain has more than one count but fewer than ten. Germline values: CDR1 SNHLY, CDR2 FYNNEI. The CDR3 is made up of 13 amino acids. Trimming left V 8 bases short and J 4 bases short, with 14 bases between. These data originate in a study of T cell changes during pregnancy in multiple sclerosis. This table comes from immunoSEQ multiplex PCR, and its TCRdb copy is limited to in-frame clones, with some not included. The profile shows 64,000 or so clones, about 92% of them singletons. This TCR derives from a female donor with multiple sclerosis, enrolled in a pregnancy study. The chain employs TRBV2 and TRBJ1-1; weak D call: TRBD1 (5 bases). The material was peripheral blood, obtained in the first trimester of pregnancy. Written as DNA, the CDR3 is TGTGCCAGCCTTCCTGACAGCCGCACTGAAGCTTTCTTT. Translation: CASLPDSRTEAFF.